The T cell receptor (beta chain) described here comes from a study of blood T cell repertoires in COVID-19. Study-level background: Researchers got acute and convalescent COVID-19 samples from the United States, Italy and Spain. The cDNA or gDNA used as material had been derived from T cells, B-cell-depleted T cells, or PBMCs.

The germline V and J ends were trimmed by 5 bases and 5 bases, with 21 bases remaining between them. The germline V gene encodes CDR1 MDHEN and CDR2 SYDVKM. This CDR3 has 17 amino acids. In the original processing: Reference gene primer amplification gave estimated nucleated cell counts. Method: immunoSEQ multiplex PCR; TCRdb's copy keeps in-frame clones and lacks some. D and trimming come from the DNA, and the V and J calls and clone size come from that table. Altogether roughly 140,000 clones are present, around nine tenths being singletons, with the ten largest covering roughly a tenth. The chain carries TRBV28 and TRBJ1-4; TRBD1 might be the D (6 bases). This TCR was recovered from a man in his forties or fifties with active or convalescent COVID-19. Sequencing input: peripheral blood. The CDR3 spells CASSLREGGFRNEKLFF. CDR3 bases: TGTGCCAGCAGTCTCCGGGAGGGGGGTTTCCGCAATGAAAAACTGTTTTTT.